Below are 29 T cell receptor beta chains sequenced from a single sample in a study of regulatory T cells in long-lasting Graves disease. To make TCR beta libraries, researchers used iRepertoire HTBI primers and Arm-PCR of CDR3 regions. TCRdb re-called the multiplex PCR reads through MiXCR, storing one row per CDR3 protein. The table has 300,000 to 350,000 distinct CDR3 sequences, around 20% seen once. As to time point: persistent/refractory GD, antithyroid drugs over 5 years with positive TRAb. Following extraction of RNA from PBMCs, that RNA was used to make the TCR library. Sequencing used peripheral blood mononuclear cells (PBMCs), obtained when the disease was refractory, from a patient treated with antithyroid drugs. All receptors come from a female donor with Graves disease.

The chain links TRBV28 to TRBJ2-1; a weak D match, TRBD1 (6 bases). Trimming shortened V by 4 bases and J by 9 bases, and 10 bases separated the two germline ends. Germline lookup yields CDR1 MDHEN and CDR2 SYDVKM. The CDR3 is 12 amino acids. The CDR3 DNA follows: TGTGCCAGCAGTTACAGGGTGGGTGAGCAGTTCTTC. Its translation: CASSYRVGEQFF.

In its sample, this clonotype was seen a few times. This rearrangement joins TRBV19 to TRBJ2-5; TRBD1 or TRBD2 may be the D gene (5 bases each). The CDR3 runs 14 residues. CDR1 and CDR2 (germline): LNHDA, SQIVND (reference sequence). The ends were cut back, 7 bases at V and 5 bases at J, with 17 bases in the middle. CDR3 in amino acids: CASTRDVSSETQYF. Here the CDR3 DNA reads TGTGCCAGTACCCGGGACGTAAGTAGCGAGACCCAGTACTTC.

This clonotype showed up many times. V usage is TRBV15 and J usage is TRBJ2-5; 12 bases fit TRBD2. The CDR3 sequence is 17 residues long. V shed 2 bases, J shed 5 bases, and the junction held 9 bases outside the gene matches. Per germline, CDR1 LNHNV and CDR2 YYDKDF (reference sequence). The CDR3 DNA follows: TGTGCCACCAGCAGATTAACTAGCGGGAGGCTCGGGGAGACCCAGTACTTC. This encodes CATSRLTSGRLGETQYF.

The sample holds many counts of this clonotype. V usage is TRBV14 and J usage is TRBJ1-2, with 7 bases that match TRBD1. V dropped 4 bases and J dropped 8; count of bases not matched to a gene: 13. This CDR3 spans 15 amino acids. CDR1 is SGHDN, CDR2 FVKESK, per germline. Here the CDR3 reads CASSPSQGVAIGYTF. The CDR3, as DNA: TGTGCCAGCAGCCCCAGCCAGGGGGTCGCGATAGGCTACACCTTC.

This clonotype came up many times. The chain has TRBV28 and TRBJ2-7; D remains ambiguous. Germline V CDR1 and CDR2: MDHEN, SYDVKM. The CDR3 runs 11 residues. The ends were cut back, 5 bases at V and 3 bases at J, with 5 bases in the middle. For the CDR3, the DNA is TGTGCCAGCAGTCCCCGCTACGAGCAGTACTTC. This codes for CASSPRYEQYF.

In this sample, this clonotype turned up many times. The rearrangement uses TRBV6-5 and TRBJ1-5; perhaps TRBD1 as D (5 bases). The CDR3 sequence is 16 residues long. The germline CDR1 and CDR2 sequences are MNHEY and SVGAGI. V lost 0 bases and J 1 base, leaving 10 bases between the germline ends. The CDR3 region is CASSYSRGESNQPQHF. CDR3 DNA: TGTGCCAGCAGTTACTCCAGAGGGGAGAGCAATCAGCCCCAGCATTTT.

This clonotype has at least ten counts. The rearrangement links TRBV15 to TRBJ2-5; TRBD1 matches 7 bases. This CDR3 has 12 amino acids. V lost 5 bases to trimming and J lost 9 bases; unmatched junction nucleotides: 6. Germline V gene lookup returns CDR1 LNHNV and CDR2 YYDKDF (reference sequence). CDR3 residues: CATSLRGQAQYF. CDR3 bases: TGTGCCACCAGCTTAAGGGGGCAAGCCCAGTACTTC.

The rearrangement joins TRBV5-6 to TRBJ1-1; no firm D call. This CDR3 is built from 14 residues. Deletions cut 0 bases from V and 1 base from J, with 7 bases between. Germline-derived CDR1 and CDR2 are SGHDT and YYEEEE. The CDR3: CASSLGLQNTEAFF. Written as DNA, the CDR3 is TGTGCCAGCAGCTTGGGACTCCAGAACACTGAAGCTTTCTTT.

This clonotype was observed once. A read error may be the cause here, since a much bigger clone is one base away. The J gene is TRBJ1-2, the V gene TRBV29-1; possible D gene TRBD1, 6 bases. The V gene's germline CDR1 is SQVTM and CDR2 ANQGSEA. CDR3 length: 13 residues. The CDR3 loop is CSVETSGGYGCTF. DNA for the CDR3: TGCAGCGTTGAGACATCCGGGGGCTATGGCTGCACCTTC.

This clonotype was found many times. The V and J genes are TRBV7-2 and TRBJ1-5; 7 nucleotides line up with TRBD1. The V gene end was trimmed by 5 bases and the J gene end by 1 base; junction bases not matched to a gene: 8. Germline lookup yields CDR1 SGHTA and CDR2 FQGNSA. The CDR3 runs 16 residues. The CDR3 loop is CASSPRTGASNQPQHF. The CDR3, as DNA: TGTGCCAGCAGCCCACGGACAGGAGCAAGCAATCAGCCCCAGCATTTT.

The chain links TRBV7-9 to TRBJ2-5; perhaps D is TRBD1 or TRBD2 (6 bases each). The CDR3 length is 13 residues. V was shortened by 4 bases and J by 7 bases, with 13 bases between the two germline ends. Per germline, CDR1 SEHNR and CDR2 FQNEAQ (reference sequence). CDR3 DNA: TGTGCCAGCAGCTCCGGAGGGGGAGGGACCCAGTACTTC. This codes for CASSSGGGGTQYF. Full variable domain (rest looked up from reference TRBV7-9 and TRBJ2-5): DTGVSQNPRHKITKRGQNVTFRCDPISEHNRLYWYRQTLGQGPEFLTYFQNEAQLEKSRLLSDRFSAERPKGSFSTLEIQRTEQGDSAMYLCASSSGGGGTQYFGPGTRLLVL.

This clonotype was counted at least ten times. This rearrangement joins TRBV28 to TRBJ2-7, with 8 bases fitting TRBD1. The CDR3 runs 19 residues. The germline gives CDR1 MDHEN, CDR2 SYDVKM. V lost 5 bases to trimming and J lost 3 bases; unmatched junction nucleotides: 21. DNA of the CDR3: TGTGCCAGCAGTCTACACCGGGACAGGAAGTTTAGGGGAGACTACGAGCAGTACTTC. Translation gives CASSLHRDRKFRGDYEQYF.

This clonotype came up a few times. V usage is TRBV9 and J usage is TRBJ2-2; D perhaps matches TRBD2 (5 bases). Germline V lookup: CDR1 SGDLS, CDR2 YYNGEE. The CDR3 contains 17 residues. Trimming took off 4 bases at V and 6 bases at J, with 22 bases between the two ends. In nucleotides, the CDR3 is TGTGCCAGCAGCAGGGAGATTCTTTTGGTATCTGCCGGGGAGCTGTTTTTT. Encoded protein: CASSREILLVSAGELFF.

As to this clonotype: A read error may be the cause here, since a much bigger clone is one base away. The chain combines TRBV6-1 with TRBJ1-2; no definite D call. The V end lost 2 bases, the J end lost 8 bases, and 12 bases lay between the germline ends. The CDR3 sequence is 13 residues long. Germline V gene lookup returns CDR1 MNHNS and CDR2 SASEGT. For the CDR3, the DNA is TGTGCCAGCAGTGAAAAAGCGGCGAGAGGCTACACCTTC. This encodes CASSEKAARGYTF.

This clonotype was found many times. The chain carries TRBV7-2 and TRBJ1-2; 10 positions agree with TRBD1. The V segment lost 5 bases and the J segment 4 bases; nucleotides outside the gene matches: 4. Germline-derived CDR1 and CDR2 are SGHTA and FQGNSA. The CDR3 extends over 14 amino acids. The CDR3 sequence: CASSRRDRGYGYTF. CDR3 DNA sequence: TGTGCCAGCAGCAGAAGGGACAGGGGCTATGGCTACACCTTC.

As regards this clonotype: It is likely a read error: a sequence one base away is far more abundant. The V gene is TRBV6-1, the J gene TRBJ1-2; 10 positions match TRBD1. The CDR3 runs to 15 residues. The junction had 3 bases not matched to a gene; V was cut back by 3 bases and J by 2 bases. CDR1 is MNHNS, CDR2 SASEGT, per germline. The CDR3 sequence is CASSDSGQGNYGYTF. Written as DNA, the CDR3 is TGTGCCAGCAGTGATTCGGGACAGGGGAACTATGGCTACACCTTC.

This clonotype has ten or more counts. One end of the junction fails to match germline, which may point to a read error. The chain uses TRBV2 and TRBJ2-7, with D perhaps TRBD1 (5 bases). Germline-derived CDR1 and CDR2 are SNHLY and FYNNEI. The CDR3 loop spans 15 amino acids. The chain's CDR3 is CASSLDSSVSCEQYF. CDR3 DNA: TGTGCCAGCAGTTTAGACAGCTCTGTATCCTGCGAGCAGTACTTC.

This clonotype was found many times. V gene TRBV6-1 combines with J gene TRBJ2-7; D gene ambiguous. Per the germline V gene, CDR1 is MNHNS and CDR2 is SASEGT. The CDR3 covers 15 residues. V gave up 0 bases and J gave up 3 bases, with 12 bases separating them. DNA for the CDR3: TGTGCCAGCAGTGAAGCTGGAACAGTGATCTACGAGCAGTACTTC. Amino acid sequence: CASSEAGTVIYEQYF.

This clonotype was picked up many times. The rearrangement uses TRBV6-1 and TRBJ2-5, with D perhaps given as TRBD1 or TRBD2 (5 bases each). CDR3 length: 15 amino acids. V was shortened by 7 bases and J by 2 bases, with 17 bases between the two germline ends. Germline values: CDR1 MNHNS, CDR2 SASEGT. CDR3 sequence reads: CASKRDPGNQETQYF. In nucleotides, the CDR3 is TGTGCCAGCAAGAGGGACCCCGGGAATCAAGAGACCCAGTACTTC.

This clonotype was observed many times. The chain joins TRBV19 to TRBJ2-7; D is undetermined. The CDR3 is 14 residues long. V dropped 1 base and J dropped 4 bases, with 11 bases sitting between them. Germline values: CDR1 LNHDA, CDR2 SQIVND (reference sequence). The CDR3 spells CASSIGRGVYEQYF. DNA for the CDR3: TGTGCCAGTAGTATAGGGCGAGGAGTTTACGAGCAGTACTTC.

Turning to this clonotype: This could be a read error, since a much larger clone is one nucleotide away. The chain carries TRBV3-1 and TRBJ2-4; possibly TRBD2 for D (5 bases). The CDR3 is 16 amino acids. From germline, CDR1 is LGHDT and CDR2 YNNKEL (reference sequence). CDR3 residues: CASSQGGTLAKNTQYF. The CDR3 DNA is TGTGCCAGCAGCCAAGGAGGTACCCTAGCCAAAAACACTCAGTACTTC.

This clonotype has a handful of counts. CDR3 sequence (DNA): TGCAGTGCTCACGTGGGGGCGCAGAGCAATCAGCCCCAGCATTTT. Its protein is CSAHVGAQSNQPQHF. This chain connects TRBV20-1 to TRBJ1-5, with a weak D call TRBD1 (6 bases). The V end was cut by 5 bases, the J end by 1 base, with 15 bases between. Germline V gives CDR1 DFQATT, CDR2 SNEGSKA (reference sequence). This CDR3 comprises 15 residues.

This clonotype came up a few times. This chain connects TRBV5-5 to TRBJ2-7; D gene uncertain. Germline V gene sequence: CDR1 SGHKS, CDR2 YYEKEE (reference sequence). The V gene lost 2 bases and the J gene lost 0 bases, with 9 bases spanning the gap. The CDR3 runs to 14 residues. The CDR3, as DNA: TGTGCCAGCAGCTTCGCGCACGGCTCCTACGAGCAGTACTTC. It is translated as CASSFAHGSYEQYF.

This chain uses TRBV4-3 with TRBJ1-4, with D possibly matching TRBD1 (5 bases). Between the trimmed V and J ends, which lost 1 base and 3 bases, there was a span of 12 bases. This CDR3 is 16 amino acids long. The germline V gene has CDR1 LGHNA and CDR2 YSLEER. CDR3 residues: CASSQGRGLANEKLFF. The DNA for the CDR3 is TGCGCCAGCAGCCAAGGGAGGGGCTTGGCTAATGAAAAACTGTTTTTT.

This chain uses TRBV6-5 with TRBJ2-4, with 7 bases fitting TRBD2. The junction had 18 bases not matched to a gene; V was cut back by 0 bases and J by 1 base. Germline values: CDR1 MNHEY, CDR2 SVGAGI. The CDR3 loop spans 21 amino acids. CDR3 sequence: CASSYSKDVAGAFKAKNIQYF. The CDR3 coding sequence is TGTGCCAGCAGTTACTCGAAGGATGTAGCGGGCGCTTTTAAGGCCAAAAACATTCAGTACTTC.

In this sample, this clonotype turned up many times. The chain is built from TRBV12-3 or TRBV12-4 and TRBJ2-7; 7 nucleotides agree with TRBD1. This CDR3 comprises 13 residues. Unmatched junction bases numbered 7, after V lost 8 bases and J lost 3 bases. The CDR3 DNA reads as TGTGCCAGCCGAAGGGGGCGCTTCTACGAGCAGTACTTC. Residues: CASRRGRFYEQYF.

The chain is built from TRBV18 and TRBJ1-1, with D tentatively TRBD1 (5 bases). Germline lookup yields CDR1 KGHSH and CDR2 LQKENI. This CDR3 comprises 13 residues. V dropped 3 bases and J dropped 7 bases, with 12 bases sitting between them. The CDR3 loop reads CASSPGGNFEAFF. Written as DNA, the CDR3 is TGTGCCAGCTCACCGGGGGGGAACTTTGAAGCTTTCTTT.

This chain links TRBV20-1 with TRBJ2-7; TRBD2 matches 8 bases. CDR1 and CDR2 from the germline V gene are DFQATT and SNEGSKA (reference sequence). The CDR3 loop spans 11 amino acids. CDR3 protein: CRTGGDYEQYF. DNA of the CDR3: TGCAGAACGGGGGGGGACTACGAGCAGTACTTC.

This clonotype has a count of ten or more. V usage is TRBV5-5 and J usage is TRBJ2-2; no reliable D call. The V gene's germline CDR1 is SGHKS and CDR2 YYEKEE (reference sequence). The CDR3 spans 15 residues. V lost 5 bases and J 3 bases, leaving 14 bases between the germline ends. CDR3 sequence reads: CASRKEAVDTGELFF. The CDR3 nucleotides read TGTGCCAGCAGGAAGGAAGCTGTCGACACCGGGGAGCTGTTTTTT.